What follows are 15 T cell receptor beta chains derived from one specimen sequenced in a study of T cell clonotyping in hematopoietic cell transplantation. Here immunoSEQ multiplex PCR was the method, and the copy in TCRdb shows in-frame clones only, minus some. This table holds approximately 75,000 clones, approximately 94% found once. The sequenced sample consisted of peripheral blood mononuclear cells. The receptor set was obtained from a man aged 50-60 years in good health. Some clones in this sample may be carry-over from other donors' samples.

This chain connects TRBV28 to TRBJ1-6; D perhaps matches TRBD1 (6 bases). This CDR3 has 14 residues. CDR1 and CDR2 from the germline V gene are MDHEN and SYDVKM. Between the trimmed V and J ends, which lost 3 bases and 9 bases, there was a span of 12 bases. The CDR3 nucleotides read TGTGCCAGCAGTTTTAGGGGGGGCGGTTCACCCCTCCACTTT. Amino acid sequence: CASSFRGGGSPLHF. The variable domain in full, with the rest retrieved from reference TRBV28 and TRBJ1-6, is DVKVTQSSRYLVKRTGEKVFLECVQDMDHENMFWYRQDPGLGLRLIYFSYDVKMKEKGDIPEGYSVSREKKERFSLILESASTNQTSMYLCASSFRGGGSPLHFGNGTRLTVT.

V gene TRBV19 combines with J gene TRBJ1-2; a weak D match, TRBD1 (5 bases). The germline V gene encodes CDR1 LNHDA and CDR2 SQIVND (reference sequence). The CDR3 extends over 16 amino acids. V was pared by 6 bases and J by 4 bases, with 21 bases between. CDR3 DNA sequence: TGTGCCAGTAGGTTCGGTATGGGACCAACTTCCTATGGCTACACCTTC. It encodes CASRFGMGPTSYGYTF. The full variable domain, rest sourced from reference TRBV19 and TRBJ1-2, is DGGITQSPKYLFRKEGQNVTLSCEQNLNHDAMYWYRQDPGQGLRLIYYSQIVNDFQKGDIAEGYSVSREKKESFPLTVTSAQKNPTAFYLCASRFGMGPTSYGYTFGSGTRLTVV.

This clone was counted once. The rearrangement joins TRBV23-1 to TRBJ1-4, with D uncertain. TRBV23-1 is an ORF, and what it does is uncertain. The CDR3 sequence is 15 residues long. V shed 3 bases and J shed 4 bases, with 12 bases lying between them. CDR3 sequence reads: CASSHHRANNEKLFF. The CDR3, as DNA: TGCGCCAGCAGTCATCACCGGGCAAATAATGAAAAACTGTTTTTT.

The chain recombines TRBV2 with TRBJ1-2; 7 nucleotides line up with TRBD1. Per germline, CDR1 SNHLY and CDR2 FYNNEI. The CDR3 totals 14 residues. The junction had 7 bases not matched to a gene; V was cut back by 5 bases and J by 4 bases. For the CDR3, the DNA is TGTGCCAGCAGTCCGGGACAGCAAATCTATGGCTACACCTTC. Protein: CASSPGQQIYGYTF.

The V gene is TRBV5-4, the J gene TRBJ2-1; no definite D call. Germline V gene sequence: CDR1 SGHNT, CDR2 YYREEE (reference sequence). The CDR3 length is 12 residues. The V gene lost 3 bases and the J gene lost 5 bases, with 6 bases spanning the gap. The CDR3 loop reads CASSSRNNEQFF. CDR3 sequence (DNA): TGTGCCAGCAGCTCCAGAAACAATGAGCAGTTCTTC.

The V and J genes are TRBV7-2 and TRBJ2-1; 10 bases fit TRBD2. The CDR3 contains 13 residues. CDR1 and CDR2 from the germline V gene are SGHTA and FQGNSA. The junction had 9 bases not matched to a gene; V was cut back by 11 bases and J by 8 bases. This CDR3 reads CASRKGTSDEQFF. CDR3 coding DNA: TGTGCCTCGAGGAAGGGGACTAGCGATGAGCAGTTCTTC.

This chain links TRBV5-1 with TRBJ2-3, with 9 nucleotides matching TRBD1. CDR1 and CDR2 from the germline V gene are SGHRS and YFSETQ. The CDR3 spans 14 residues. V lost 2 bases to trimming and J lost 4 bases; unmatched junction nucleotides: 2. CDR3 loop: CASSFGQGPDTQYF. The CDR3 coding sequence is TGCGCCAGCAGCTTCGGACAGGGGCCAGATACGCAGTATTTT.

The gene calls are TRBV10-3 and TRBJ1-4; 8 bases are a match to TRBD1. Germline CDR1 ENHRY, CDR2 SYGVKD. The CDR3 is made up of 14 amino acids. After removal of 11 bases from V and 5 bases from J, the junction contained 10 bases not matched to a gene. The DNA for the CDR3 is TGTGCCTCAAGAGACGCAGGGGGCAATGAAAAACTGTTTTTT. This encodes CASRDAGGNEKLFF.

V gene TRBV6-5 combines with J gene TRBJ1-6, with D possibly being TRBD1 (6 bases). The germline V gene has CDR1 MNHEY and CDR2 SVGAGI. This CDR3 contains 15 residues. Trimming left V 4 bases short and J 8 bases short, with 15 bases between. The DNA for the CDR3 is TGTGCCAGCAGTTGGAAGACAGGCGAGTATTCACCCCTCCACTTT. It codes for CASSWKTGEYSPLHF.

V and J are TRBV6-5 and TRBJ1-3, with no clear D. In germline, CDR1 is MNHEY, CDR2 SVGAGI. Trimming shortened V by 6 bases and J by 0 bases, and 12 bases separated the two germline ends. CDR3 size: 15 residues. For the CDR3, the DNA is TGTGCCAGCAGCCAAGGACGGCTCTCTGGAAACACCATATATTTT. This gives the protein CASSQGRLSGNTIYF.

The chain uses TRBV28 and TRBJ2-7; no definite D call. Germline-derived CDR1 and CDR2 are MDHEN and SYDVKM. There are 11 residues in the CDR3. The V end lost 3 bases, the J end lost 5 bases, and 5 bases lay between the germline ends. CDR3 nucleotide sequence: TGTGCCAGCAGTTTCGCCCACGAGCAGTACTTC. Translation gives CASSFAHEQYF.

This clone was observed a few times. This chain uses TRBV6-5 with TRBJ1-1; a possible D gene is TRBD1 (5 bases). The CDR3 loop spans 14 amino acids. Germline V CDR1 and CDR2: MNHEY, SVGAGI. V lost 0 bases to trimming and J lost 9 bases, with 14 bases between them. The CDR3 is CASSYSTPRAKAFF. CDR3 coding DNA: TGTGCCAGCAGTTACTCGACCCCCAGGGCCAAAGCTTTCTTT.

CDR3 in amino acids: CASSGGKDRGYGYTF. The CDR3 DNA sequence: TGTGCCAGTAGCGGTGGAAAGGACAGGGGCTATGGCTACACCTTC. The chain carries TRBV19 and TRBJ1-2; 9 nucleotides align to TRBD1. The CDR3 has 15 residues. Germline CDR1 and CDR2: LNHDA and SQIVND (reference sequence). Losses at the gene ends were 6 bases for V and 4 bases for J; bases not matched to a gene: 9.

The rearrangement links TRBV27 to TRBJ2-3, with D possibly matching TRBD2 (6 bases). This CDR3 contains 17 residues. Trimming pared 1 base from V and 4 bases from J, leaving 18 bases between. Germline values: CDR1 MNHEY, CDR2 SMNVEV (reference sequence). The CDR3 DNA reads TGTGCCAGCAGTTTATTAAAAACCGGGAGTCGGGCAGATACGCAGTATTTT. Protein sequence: CASSLLKTGSRADTQYF.

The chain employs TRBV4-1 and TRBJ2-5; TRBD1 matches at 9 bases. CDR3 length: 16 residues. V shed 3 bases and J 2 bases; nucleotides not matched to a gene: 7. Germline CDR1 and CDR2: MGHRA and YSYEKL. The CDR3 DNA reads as TGCGCCAGCAGCCACATCCCGGGACAGGGTCAAGAGACCCAGTACTTC. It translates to CASSHIPGQGQETQYF.